A selection of T cell receptor beta chains follows, all from one sample in a study of vaccination and CD4 T cells after COVID-19. TCRdb re-analysed the PCR reads in MiXCR, keeping a single row per CDR3 protein. The sample records approximately 12,000 distinct CDR3 sequences, 75% being singletons. Their cognate antigens are unknown. What was sequenced was CD4+ T cells from blood, cultured in vitro. The receptors stem from a human donor who had recovered from COVID-19. The conserved cysteine and the conserved F or W are not part of the CDR3 here.

j_call v_call cdr3_aa
TRBJ1-2 TRBV28 ASSVRVSANYGYT
TRBJ1-2 TRBV20-1 SAREAQGYGYT
TRBJ2-1 TRBV7-2 ASSLASSVSYNEQF
TRBJ1-1 TRBV6-1 ASRKTGHQNTEAF
TRBJ1-5 TRBV2 ASQRRGLENQPQH
TRBJ1-1 TRBV15 ATSRLGTDEAF
TRBJ1-5 TRBV11-2 ASSLRTGQQPQH
TRBJ1-5 TRBV20-1 SARGYGNQPQH
TRBJ1-1 TRBV20-1 SARGPGGTEAF
TRBJ1-1 TRBV20-1 SASRGISTEAF
TRBJ2-7 TRBV20-1 SAVRGGSGQY
TRBJ1-2 TRBV6-2/TRBV6-3 ASSNPAGGYT
TRBJ2-7 TRBV27 ASKIGGTYEQY
TRBJ2-7 TRBV7-2 ASSPRIPDEQY
TRBJ2-7 TRBV29-1 SVTPLLDRGIHEQY
TRBJ1-2 TRBV11-2 ASSPTNYGYT
TRBJ2-7 TRBV2 ASRVIYEQY
TRBJ1-5 TRBV6-5 ASSSVGTLNQPQH
TRBJ1-2 TRBV12-3/TRBV12-4 ASSPGQGLSGYT
TRBJ1-4 TRBV7-9 ASGQTFATNEKLF
TRBJ1-1 TRBV6-1 ASNTNGGLEAF
TRBJ1-2 TRBV24-1 ATSQSGDGYT
TRBJ1-2 TRBV28 ASRLPIGGYT
TRBJ2-7 TRBV11-3 ASSLRPGSSYEQY
TRBJ2-3 TRBV28 ASSLPRDRAPTDTQY